Only one count was recorded for the clone carrying this T cell receptor (beta chain). Its cognate antigen is unknown. This entry belongs to a study of molecular identifiers for immune sequencing clone quantification. Study-wide background: For replicates, RNA isolated from approximately 22,000 or 94,000 naive CD8 cells was divided into five portions, of which four were sequenced. Notes on the study in general: Under 1% of molecules in naive cells, but over 97% of effector molecules, belonged to clones above 20 RNA copies.

TCRdb ran MiXCR on the PCR reads and lists one entry per CDR3 protein. This sample has 460,000 or so distinct CDR3 sequences; 20% to 25% occur once, and the top ten carry around 0.86%. Germline-derived CDR1 and CDR2 are MNHEY and SVGAGI. Trimming pared 0 bases from V and 13 bases from J, leaving 19 bases between. The CDR3 totals 15 residues. From about 21,000 to 970,000 sorted cells, naive CD8 libraries were generated with 10%, 30% or 50% RNA. The sample consisted of naive CD8+ T cells from blood, with Jurkat cell RNA spiked in. Subset meaning: FACS-sorted CD8+CD4-CCR7+CD45RA+ naive T cells. V usage is TRBV6-5 and J usage is TRBJ2-1; tentatively, D is TRBD1 (5 bases). The clonotype comes from a human donor in good health. Some libraries in this study had Jurkat cell RNA spiked in. The CDR3 bases are TGTGCCAGCAGTTACTCGACAACAGGCGGTGAGACCCAGTTCTTC. It codes for CASSYSTTGGETQFF.